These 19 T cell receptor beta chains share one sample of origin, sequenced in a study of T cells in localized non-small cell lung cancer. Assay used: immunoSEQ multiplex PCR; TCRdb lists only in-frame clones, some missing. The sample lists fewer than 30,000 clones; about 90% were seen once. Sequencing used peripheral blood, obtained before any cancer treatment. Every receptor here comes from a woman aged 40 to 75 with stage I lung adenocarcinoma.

As DNA, the CDR3 is TGTGCCAGTATTGGCGTGTCCGGGGTCACTGAAGCTTTCTTT. It translates to CASIGVSGVTEAFF. The V call is TRBV19, the J call TRBJ1-1; D not resolved. The CDR3 runs to 14 residues. V was trimmed by 7 bases and J by 4 bases, leaving 16 bases between them. Germline V gene data show CDR1 as LNHDA and CDR2 as SQIVND (reference sequence).

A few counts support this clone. This chain's CDR3 is CATSKRTGRGNTEAFF. The DNA for the CDR3 is TGTGCCACCAGCAAACGGACAGGTCGGGGGAACACTGAAGCTTTCTTT. V and J are TRBV15 and TRBJ1-1, with 7 positions matching TRBD1. The ends lost 4 bases at V and 1 base at J; junction bases unmatched: 9. CDR1 and CDR2 from the germline V gene are LNHNV and YYDKDF (reference sequence). This CDR3 region has 16 residues.

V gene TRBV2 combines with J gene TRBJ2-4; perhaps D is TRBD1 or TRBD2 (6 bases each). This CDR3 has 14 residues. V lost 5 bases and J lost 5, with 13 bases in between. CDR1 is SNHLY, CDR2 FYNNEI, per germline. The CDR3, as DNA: TGTGCCAGCAGTTTGACCGGGGGCCAAAACATTCAGTACTTC. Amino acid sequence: CASSLTGGQNIQYF.

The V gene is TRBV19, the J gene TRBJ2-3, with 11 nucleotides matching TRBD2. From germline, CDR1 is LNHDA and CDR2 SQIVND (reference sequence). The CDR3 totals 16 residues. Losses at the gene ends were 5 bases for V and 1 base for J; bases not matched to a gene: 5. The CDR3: CASSPRLAGRTDTQYF. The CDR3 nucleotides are TGTGCCAGTAGTCCCCGACTAGCGGGACGCACAGATACGCAGTATTTT.

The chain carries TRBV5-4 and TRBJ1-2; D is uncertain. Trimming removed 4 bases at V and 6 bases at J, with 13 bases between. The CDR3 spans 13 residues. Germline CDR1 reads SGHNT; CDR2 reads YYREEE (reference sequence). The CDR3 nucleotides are TGTGCCAGCAGCCGTTTAGGGATGGATGGCTACACCTTC. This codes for CASSRLGMDGYTF.

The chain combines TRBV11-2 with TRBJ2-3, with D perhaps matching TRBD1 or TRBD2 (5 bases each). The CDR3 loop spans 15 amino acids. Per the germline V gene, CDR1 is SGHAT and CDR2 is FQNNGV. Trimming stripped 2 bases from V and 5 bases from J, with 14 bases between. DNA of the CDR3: TGTGCCAGCAGCTTACCCGGGGCCCGGGGAGATACGCAGTATTTT. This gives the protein CASSLPGARGDTQYF.

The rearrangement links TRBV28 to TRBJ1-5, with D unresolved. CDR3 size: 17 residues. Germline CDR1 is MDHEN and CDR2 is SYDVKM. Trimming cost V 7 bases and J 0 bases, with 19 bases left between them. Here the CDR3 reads CASTPYLDGFSNQPQHF. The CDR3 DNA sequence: TGTGCCAGCACCCCTTACCTGGACGGTTTTAGCAATCAGCCCCAGCATTTT.

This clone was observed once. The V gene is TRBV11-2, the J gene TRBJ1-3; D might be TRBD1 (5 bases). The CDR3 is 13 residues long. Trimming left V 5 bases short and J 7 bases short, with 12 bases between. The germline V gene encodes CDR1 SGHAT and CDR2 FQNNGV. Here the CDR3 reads CASSGPGVNTIYF. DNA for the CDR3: TGTGCCAGCAGCGGGCCGGGGGTGAACACCATATATTTT.

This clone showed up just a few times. The CDR3 protein is CASSLQGPHTEAFF. The CDR3 region has the DNA TGTGCCAGCAGCTTGCAAGGACCTCACACTGAAGCTTTCTTT. The chain employs TRBV7-8 and TRBJ1-1; the D is unclear. Between the trimmed V and J ends, which lost 3 bases and 3 bases, there was a span of 11 bases. This CDR3 has 14 amino acids. From germline, CDR1 is SGHVS and CDR2 FQNEAQ.

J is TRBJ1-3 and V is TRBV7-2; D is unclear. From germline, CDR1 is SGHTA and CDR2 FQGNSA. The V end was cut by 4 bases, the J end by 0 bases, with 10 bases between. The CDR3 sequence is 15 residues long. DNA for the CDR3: TGTGCCAGCAGCTCCATGTGGGACTCTGGAAACACCATATATTTT. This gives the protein CASSSMWDSGNTIYF.

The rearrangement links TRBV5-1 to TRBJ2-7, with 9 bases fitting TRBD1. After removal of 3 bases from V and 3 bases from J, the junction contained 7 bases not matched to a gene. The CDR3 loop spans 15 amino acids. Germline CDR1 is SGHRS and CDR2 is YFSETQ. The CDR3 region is CASSSQGAIGYEQYF. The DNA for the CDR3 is TGCGCCAGCAGCTCACAGGGGGCTATAGGCTACGAGCAGTACTTC.

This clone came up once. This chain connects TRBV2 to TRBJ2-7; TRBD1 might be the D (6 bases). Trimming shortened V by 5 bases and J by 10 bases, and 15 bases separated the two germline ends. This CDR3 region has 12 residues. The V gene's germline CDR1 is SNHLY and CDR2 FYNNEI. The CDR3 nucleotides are TGTGCCAGCAGTTGGACAGACCCCCCTCAGTACTTC. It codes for CASSWTDPPQYF.

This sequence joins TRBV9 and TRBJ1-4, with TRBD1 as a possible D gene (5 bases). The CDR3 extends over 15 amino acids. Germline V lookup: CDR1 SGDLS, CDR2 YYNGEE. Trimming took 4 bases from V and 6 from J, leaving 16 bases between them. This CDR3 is CASSPHRDSHEKLFF. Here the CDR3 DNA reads TGTGCCAGCAGCCCACATCGGGACTCTCATGAAAAACTGTTTTTT.

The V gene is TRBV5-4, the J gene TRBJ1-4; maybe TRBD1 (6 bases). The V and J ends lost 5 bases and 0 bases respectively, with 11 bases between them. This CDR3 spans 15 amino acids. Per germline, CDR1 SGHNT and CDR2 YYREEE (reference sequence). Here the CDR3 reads CASRDWTATNEKLFF. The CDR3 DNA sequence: TGTGCCAGCAGGGATTGGACAGCAACTAATGAAAAACTGTTTTTT.

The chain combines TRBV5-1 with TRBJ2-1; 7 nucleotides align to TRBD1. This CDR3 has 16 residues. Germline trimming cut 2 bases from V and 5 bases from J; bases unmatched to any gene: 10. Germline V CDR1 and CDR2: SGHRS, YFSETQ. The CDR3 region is CASSFPGQAANNEQFF. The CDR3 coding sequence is TGCGCCAGCAGCTTTCCCGGACAGGCCGCAAACAATGAGCAGTTCTTC.

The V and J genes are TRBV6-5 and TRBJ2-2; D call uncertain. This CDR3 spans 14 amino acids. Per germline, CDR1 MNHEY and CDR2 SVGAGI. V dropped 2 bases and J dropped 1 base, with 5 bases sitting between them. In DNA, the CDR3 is TGTGCCAGCAGTTACGGGGTGAACACCGGGGAGCTGTTTTTT. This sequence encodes CASSYGVNTGELFF.

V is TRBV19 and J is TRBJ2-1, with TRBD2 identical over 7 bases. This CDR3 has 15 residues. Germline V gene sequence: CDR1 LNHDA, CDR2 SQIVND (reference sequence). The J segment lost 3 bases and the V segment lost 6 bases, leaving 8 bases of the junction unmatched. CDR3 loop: CASRPAGPNYNEQFF. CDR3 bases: TGTGCCAGTAGGCCAGCGGGGCCCAACTACAATGAGCAGTTCTTC.

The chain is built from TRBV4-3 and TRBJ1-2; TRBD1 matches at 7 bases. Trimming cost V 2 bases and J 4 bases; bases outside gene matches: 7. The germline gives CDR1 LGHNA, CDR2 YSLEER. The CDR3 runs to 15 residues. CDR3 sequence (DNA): TGCGCCAGCAGCCAAACCGGGACAGTAAGCTATGGCTACACCTTC. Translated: CASSQTGTVSYGYTF.

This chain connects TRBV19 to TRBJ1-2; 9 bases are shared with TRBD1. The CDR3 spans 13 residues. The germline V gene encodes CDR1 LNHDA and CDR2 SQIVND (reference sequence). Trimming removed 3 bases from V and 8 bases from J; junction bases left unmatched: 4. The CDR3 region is CASSMLQGAGYTF. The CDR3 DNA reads TGTGCCAGTAGTATGTTACAGGGGGCAGGCTACACCTTC.